This record concerns one T cell receptor beta chain sequence. As yet, its antigen is unknown. In the same sample, other DNA sequences code for this CDR3. V was pared by 3 bases and J by 7 bases, with 2 bases of the junction left unmatched. This CDR3 has 15 amino acids. Germline lookup yields CDR1 SEHNR and CDR2 FQNEAQ (reference sequence). The data derive from a study of shared clonotypes between healthy human individuals. The overall study: There were three CD4 naive, three CD4 memory, two CD8 naive and one CD8 memory plates per donor.

Study observations and caveats: Of the naive CD4 clonotypes, about 5% were shared across a handful of donors.

Naive CD8 populations comprised CD45RO-negative cells positively selected for CCR7, excluding terminally differentiated effector memory CD45RA+ cells. All donors were healthy HIV-negative adults lacking recent acute infections or vaccinations. Evenly divided among several immunoSEQ plates was the genomic DNA of each subset. Here immunoSEQ multiplex PCR was the method, and the copy in TCRdb shows in-frame clones only, minus some. The data contain fewer than 1 million clones, approximately 96% of them singletons. This clonotype originated in a man aged 25 to 45 in good health. The chain joins TRBV7-9 to TRBJ2-1; 14 positions match TRBD2. Sequenced material: naive CD8+ T cells sorted from blood. The CDR3 nucleotides read TGTGCCAGCAGCTTGGGGACTAGCGGGAGTAATGAGCAGTTCTTC. Its translation is CASSLGTSGSNEQFF.